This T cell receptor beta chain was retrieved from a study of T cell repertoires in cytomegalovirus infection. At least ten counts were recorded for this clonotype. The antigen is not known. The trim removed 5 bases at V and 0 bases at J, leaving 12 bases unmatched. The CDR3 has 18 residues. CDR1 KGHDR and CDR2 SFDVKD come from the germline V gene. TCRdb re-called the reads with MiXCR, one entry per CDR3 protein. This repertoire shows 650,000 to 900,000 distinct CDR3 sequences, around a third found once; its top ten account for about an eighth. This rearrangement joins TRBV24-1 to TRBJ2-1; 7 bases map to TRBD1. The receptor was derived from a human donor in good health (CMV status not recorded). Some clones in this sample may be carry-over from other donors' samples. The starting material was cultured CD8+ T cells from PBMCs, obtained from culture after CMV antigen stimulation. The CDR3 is CATSAALRDSDSYNEQFF. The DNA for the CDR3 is TGTGCCACCAGTGCCGCCCTCCGGGACAGTGACTCCTACAATGAGCAGTTCTTC.